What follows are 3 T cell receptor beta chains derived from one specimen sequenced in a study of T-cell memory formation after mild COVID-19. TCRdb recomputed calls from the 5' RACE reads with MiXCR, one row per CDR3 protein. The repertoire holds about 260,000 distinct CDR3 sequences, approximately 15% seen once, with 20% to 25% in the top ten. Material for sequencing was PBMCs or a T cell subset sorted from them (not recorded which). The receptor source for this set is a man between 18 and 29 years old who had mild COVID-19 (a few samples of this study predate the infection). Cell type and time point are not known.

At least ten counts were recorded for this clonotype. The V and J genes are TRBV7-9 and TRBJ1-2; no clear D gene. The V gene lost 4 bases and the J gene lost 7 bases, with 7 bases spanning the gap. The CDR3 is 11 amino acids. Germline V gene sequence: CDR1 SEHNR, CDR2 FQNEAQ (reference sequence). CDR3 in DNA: TGTGCCAGCAGCTACGGTGGTGGCTACACCTTC. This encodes CASSYGGGYTF. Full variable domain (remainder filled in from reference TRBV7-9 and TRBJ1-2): DTGVSQNPRHKITKRGQNVTFRCDPISEHNRLYWYRQTLGQGPEFLTYFQNEAQLEKSRLLSDRFSAERPKGSFSTLEIQRTEQGDSAMYLCASSYGGGYTFGSGTRLTVV.

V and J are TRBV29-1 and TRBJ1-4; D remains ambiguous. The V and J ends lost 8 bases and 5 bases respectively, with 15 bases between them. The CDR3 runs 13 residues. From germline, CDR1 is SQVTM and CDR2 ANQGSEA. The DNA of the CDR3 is TGCAGCTCCTCGGGCCCGGAAAATGAAAAACTGTTTTTT. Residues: CSSSGPENEKLFF. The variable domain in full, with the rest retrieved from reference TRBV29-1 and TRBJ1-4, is SAVISQKPSRDICQRGTSLTIQCQVDSQVTMMFWYRQQPGQSLTLIATANQGSEATYESGFVIDKFPISRPNLTFSTLTVSNMSPEDSSIYLCSSSGPENEKLFFGSGTQLSVL.

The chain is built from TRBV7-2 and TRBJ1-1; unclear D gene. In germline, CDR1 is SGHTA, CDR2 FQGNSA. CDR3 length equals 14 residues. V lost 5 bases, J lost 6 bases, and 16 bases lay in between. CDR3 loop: CASSLPFEGAEAFF. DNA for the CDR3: TGTGCCAGCAGCCTCCCATTCGAGGGTGCTGAAGCTTTCTTT.